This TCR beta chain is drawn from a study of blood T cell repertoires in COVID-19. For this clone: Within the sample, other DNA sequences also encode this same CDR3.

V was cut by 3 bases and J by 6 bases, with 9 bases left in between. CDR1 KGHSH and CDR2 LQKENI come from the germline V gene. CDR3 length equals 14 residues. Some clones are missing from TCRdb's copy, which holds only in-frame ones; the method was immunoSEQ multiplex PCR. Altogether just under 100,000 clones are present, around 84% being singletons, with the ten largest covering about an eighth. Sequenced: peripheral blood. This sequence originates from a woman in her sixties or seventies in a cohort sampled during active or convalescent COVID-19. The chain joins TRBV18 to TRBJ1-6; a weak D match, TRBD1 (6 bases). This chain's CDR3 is CASSPTGFNSPLHF. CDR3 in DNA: TGTGCCAGCTCACCGACAGGTTTTAATTCACCCCTCCACTTT.